This T cell receptor (beta chain) was recovered during a study of T cell responses to AZD1222 COVID-19 vaccine. Whole-study results and caveats: Only a handful of people who got AZD1222 tested seropositive at baseline. Vaccine-related CD4 TCRs covered spike, predominating at 160-218 and 743-854.

This CDR3 is built from 14 residues. The germline CDR1 and CDR2 sequences are SGHRS and YFSETQ. V lost 2 bases to trimming and J lost 4 bases; unmatched junction nucleotides: 2. As for this clone: Its antigen is unknown.

Clones were sequenced by immunoSEQ multiplex PCR, and TCRdb holds only the in-frame ones, with some missing. The sample has 95,000 to 120,000 clones, roughly nine tenths seen once. The material sequenced was peripheral blood, taken on day 0 of MenACWY control vaccination. The genes are TRBV5-1 and TRBJ1-3; 8 bases are shared with TRBD1. The origin of this receptor is an adult in good health. This chain's CDR3 is CASSLDRGGNTIYF. CDR3 nucleotide sequence: TGCGCCAGCAGCTTAGACAGGGGCGGAAACACCATATATTTT.